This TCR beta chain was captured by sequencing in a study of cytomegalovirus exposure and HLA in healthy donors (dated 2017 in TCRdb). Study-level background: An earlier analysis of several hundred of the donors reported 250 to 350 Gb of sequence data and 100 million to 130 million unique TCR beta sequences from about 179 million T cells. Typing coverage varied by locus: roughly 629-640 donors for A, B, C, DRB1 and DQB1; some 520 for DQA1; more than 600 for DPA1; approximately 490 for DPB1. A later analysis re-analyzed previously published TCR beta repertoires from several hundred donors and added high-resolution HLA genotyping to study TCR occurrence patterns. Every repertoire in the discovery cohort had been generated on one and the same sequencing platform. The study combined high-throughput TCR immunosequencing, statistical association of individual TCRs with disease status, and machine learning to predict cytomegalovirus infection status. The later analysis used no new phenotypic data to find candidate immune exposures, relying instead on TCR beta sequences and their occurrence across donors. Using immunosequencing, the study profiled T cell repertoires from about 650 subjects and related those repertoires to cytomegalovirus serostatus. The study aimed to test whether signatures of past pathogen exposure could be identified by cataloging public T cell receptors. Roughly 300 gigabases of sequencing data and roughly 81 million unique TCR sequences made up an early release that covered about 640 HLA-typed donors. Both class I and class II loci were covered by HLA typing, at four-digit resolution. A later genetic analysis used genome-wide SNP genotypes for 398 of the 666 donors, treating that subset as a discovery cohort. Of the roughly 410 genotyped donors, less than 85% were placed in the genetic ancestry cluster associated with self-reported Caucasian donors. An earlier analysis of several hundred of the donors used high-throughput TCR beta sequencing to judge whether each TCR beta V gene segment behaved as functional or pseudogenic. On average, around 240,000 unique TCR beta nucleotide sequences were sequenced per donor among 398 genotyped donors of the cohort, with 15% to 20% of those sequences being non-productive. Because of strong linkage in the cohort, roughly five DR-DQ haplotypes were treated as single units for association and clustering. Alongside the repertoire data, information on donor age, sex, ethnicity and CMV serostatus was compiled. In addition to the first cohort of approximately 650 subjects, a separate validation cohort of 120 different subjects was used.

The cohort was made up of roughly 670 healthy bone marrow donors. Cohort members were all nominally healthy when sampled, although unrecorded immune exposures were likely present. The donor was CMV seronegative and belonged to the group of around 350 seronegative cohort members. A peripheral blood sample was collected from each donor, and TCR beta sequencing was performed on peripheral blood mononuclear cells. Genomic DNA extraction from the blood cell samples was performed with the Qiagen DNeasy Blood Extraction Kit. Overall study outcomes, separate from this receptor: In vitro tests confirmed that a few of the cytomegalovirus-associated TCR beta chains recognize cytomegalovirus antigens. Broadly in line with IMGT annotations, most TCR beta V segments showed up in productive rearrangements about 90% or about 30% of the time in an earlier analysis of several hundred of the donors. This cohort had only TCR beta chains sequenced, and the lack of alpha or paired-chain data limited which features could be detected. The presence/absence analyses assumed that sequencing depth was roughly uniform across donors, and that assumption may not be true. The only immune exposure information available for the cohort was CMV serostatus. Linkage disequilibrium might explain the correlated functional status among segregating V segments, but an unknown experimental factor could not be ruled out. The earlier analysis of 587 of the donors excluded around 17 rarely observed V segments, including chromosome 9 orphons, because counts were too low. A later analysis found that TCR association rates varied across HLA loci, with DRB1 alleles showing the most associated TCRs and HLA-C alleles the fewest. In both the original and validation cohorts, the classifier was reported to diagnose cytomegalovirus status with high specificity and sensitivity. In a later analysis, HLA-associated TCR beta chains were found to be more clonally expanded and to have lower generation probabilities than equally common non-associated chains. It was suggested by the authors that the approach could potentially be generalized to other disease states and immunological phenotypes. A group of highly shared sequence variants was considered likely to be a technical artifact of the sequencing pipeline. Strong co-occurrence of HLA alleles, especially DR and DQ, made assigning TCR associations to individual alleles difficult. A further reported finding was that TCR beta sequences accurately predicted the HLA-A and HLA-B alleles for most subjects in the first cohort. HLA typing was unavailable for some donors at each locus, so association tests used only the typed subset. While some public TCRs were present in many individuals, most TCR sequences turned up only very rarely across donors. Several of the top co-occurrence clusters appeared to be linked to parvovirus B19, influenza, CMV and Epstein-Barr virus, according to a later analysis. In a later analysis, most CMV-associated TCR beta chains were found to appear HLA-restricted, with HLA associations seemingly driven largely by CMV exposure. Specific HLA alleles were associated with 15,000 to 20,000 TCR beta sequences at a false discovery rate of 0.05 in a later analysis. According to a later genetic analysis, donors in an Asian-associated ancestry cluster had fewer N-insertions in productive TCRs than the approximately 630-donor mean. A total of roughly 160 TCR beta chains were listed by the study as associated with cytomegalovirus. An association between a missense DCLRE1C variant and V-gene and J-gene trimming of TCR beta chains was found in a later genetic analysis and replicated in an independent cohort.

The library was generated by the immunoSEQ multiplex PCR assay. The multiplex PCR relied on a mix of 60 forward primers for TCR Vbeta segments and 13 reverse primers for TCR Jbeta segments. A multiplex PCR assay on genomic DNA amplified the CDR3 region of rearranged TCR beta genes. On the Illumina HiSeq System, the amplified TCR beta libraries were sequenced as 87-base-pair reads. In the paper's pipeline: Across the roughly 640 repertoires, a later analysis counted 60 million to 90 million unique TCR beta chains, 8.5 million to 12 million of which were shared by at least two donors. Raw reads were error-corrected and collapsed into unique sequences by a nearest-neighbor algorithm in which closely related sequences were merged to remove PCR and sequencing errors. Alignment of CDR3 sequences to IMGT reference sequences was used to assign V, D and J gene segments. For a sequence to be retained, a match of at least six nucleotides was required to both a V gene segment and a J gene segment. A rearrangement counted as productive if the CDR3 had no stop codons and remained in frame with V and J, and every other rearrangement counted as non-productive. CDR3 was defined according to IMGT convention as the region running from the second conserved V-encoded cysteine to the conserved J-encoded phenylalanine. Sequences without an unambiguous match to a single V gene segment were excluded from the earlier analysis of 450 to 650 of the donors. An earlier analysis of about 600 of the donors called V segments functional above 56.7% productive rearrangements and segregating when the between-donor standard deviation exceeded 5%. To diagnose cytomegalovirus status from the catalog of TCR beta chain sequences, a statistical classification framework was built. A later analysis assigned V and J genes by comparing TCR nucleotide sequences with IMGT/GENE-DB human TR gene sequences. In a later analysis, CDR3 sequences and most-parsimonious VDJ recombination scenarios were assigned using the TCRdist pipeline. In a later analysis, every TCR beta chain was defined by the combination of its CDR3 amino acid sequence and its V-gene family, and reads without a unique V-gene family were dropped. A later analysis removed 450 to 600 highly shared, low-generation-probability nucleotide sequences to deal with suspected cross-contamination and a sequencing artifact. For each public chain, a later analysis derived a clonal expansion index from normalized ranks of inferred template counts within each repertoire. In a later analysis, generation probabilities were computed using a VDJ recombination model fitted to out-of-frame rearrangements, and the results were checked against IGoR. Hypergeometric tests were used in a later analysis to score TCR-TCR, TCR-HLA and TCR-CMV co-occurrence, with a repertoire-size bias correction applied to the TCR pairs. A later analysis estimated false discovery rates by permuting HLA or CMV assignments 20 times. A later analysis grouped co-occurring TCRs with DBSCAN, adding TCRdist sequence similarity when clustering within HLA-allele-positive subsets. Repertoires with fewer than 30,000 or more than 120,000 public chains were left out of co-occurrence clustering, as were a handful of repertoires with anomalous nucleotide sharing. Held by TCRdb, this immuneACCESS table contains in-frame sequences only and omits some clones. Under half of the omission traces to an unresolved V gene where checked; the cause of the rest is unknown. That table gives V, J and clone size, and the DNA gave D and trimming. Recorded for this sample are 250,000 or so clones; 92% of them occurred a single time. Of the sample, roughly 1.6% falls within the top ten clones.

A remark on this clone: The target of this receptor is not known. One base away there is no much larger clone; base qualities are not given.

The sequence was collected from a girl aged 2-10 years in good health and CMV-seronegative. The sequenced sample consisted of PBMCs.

The base sequence is TGCAGTGTCAGTCTGGACACTGAAGCTTTCTTT. Its protein is CSVSLDTEAFF. Rearrangement joined TRBV20-1 to TRBJ1-1; the D gene assignment is ambiguous. The germline V gene (reference sequence) gives CDR1 as DFQATT and CDR2 as SNEGSKA. From the cysteine up to the phenylalanine, the CDR3 has a length of 11 residues. Just CDR3 DNA is preserved here, 33 bases in frame from base 1. The junction carries 9 bases between V and J, which are trimmed by 7 bases and 3 bases respectively.